This T cell receptor beta chain is drawn from a study of blood T cell repertoires in COVID-19. About the study: The United States, Italy and Spain were the sources of the acute and convalescent COVID-19 samples.

The length of the CDR3 is 15 residues. With 6 bases clipped from V and 6 bases from J, the junction kept 9 bases outside the gene matches. Germline assignment: CDR1 MNHEY and CDR2 SVGAGI. Generated by immunoSEQ multiplex PCR, the TCRdb table keeps only in-frame clones and is missing some. The table shows approximately 31,000 clones, with 90% occurring only once. What was sequenced was peripheral blood. V gene TRBV6-5 combines with J gene TRBJ2-7; the match to TRBD2 covers 12 bases. The source is a human donor in a cohort sampled during active COVID-19. The CDR3 DNA follows: TGTGCCAGCAGATCGACTAGCGGGAGTTTTGCCGAGCAGTACTTC. As protein: CASRSTSGSFAEQYF.